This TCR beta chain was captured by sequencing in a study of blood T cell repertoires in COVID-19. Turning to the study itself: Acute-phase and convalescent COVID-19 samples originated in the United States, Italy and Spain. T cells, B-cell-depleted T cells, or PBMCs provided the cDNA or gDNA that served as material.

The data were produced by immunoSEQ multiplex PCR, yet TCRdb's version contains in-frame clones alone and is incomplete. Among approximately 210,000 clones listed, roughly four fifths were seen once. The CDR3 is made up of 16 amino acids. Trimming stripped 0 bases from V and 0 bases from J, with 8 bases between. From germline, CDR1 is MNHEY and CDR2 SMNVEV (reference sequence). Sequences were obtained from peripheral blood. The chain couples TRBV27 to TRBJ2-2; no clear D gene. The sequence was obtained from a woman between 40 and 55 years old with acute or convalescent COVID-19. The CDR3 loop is CASSLSSVSNTGELFF. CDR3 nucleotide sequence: TGTGCCAGCAGTTTATCGTCAGTCTCGAACACCGGGGAGCTGTTTTTT.